This T cell receptor (beta chain) is from a study of beta chain features in type 1 diabetes. Whole-study findings and limits: A moderate, significant TCRB CDR3 shortening appeared in type 1 diabetes across four CD4+ subsets.

Reverse transcribing all isolated RNA meant expressed TCRB transcripts were sequenced. The table came from immunoSEQ multiplex PCR; TCRdb's copy has only in-frame clones and leaves some out. This table holds some 110,000 clones, around 15% found once. A note on this clone: Its antigen is undetermined. The sample has other DNA sequences that encode this CDR3 too.

V dropped 4 bases and J dropped 3; count of bases not matched to a gene: 8. Per the germline V gene, CDR1 is SGHTA and CDR2 is FQGNSA. CDR3 length: 15 amino acids. Material: central memory CD4+ T cells from blood. J is TRBJ2-7 and V is TRBV7-2, with 8 nucleotides matching TRBD2. This clonotype was obtained from a man aged 25-45 years with type 1 diabetes. The CDR3 DNA reads TGTGCCAGCAGCTCCCCCGGGGGGGGCGGCTACGAGCAGTACTTC. Protein sequence: CASSSPGGGGYEQYF.